Each of the 10 T cell receptor beta chains below was sequenced from the same sample in a study of cytomegalovirus exposure and HLA in healthy donors. PCR employed 60 Vbeta and 13 Jbeta primers. Data came from immunoSEQ multiplex PCR; TCRdb stores just in-frame clones and leaves some out. Of roughly 140,000 clones in the sample, approximately 85% are singletons; the top ten hold around 2%. The sample consisted of PBMCs. The receptor set was obtained from a woman in her late teens or twenties in good health and CMV-seronegative.

The V call is TRBV5-1, the J call TRBJ2-7; the D gene is possibly TRBD1 (5 bases). V lost 1 base and J 7 bases, leaving 18 bases between the germline ends. The CDR3 has 15 amino acids. The germline gives CDR1 SGHRS, CDR2 YFSETQ. The CDR3 coding sequence is TGCGCCAGCAGCTTGAAGCAGGGCTTTACGGGTGAGCAGTACTTC. It yields the protein CASSLKQGFTGEQYF.

The chain links TRBV28 to TRBJ2-7; 7 bases match TRBD2. Unmatched junction bases numbered 16, after V lost 5 bases and J lost 3 bases. The CDR3 loop spans 17 amino acids. Germline-derived CDR1 and CDR2 are MDHEN and SYDVKM. DNA of the CDR3: TGTGCCAGCAGTGGGATCGGAGCGGGATGGGCCCTCTACGAGCAGTACTTC. Translating it yields CASSGIGAGWALYEQYF.

This clone was observed once. This chain links TRBV19 with TRBJ2-4; 9 nucleotides line up with TRBD1. The CDR3 sequence is 15 residues long. V was pared by 6 bases and J by 8 bases, with 11 bases of the junction left unmatched. CDR1 is LNHDA, CDR2 SQIVND, per germline (reference sequence). Written as DNA, the CDR3 is TGTGCCAGTAGCCTAACCGGGACAGGGTTATACATTCAGTACTTC. Amino acids: CASSLTGTGLYIQYF.

The chain carries TRBV27 and TRBJ2-7; no definite D call. This CDR3 has 11 amino acids. CDR1 and CDR2 (germline): MNHEY, SMNVEV (reference sequence). V lost 6 bases to trimming and J lost 3 bases, with 6 bases between them. CDR3 nucleotides: TGTGCCAGCAGGCACATCTACGAGCAGTACTTC. Amino acids: CASRHIYEQYF.

The chain employs TRBV19 and TRBJ1-5, with 7 nucleotides matching TRBD1. The length of the CDR3 is 14 residues. Germline CDR1 and CDR2: LNHDA and SQIVND (reference sequence). V dropped 7 bases and J dropped 5; count of bases not matched to a gene: 8. CDR3 protein: CASTRDSRDQPQHF. CDR3 in DNA: TGTGCCAGTACCCGGGACAGCCGGGATCAGCCCCAGCATTTT. Based on the CDR3 plus reference TRBV19 and TRBJ1-5, the full variable domain is DGGITQSPKYLFRKEGQNVTLSCEQNLNHDAMYWYRQDPGQGLRLIYYSQIVNDFQKGDIAEGYSVSREKKESFPLTVTSAQKNPTAFYLCASTRDSRDQPQHFGDGTRLSIL.

This clone has just one count. The V gene is TRBV7-2, the J gene TRBJ2-5; D is possibly TRBD1 (5 bases). Trimming shortened V by 1 base and J by 4 bases, and 7 bases separated the two germline ends. Germline values: CDR1 SGHTA, CDR2 FQGNSA. The CDR3 is 13 amino acids. CDR3 residues: CASSLGQGETQYF. In DNA form, the CDR3 reads TGTGCCAGCAGCTTAGGGCAGGGAGAGACCCAGTACTTC.

This chain joins TRBV20-1 and TRBJ2-7; no clear D gene. Germline V gives CDR1 DFQATT, CDR2 SNEGSKA (reference sequence). V was shortened by 6 bases and J by 4 bases, with 10 bases between the two germline ends. The CDR3 totals 11 residues. CDR3 bases: TGCAGTGCCACCGACATTTACGAGCAGTACTTC. It translates to CSATDIYEQYF.

This clone has a handful of counts. This sequence joins TRBV28 and TRBJ1-2, with D perhaps matching TRBD1 (5 bases). The CDR3 spans 14 residues. V lost 2 bases to trimming and J lost 6 bases, with 13 bases between them. Germline-derived CDR1 and CDR2 are MDHEN and SYDVKM. CDR3 coding DNA: TGTGCCAGCAGTTTACTGCGGGGCTCGGATGGCTACACCTTC. This gives the protein CASSLLRGSDGYTF.

The chain combines TRBV28 with TRBJ2-7, with a weak D call TRBD2 (6 bases). The CDR3 runs 15 residues. Germline CDR1 is MDHEN and CDR2 is SYDVKM. With 3 bases removed from V and 4 bases from J, the gap between germline ends came to 16 bases. The CDR3, as DNA: TGTGCCAGCAGTTTTGGGGGAGTCCGGGAGTACGAGCAGTACTTC. This codes for CASSFGGVREYEQYF.

This sequence joins TRBV7-2 and TRBJ2-3; a possible D gene is TRBD2 (7 bases). CDR1 SGHTA and CDR2 FQGNSA come from the germline V gene. The CDR3 extends over 15 amino acids. V gave up 8 bases and J gave up 1 base, with 16 bases separating them. This CDR3 reads CASHEGGRRTDTQYF. CDR3 DNA sequence: TGTGCCAGCCACGAGGGGGGGCGGCGCACAGATACGCAGTATTTT.